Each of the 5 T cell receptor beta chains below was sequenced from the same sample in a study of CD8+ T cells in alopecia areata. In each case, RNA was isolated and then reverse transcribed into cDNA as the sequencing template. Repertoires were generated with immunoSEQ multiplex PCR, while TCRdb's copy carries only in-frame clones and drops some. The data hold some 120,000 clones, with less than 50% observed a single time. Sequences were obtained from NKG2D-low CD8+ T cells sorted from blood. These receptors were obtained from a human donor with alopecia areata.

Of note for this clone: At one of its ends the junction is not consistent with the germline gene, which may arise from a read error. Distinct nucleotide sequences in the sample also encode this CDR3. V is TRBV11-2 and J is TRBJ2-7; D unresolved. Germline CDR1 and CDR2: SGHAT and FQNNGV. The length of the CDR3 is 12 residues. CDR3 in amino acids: CASSLVSYEQYF. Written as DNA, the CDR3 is TGTGCCAGCAGCTTGGTATCCTACGAACAGTACTTC.

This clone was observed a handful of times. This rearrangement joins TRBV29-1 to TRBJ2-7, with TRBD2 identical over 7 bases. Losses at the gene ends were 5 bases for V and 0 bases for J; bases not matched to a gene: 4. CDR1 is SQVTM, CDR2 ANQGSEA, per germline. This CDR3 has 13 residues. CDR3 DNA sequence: TGCAGCGTTCACCTAGCGGCCTCCTACGAGCAGTACTTC. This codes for CSVHLAASYEQYF.

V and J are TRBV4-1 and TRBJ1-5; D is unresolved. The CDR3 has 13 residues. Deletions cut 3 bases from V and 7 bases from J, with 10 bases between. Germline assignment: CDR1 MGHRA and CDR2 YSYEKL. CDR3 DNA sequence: TGCGCCAGCAGCCACCAGGATTTCCAGCCCCAGCATTTT. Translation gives CASSHQDFQPQHF.

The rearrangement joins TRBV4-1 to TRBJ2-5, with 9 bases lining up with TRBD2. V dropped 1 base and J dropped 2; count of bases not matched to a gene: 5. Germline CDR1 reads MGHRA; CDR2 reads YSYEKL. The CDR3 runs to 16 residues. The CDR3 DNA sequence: TGCGCCAGCAGCCAAGGGACTAGCGTCCTACAAGAGACCCAGTACTTC. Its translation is CASSQGTSVLQETQYF.

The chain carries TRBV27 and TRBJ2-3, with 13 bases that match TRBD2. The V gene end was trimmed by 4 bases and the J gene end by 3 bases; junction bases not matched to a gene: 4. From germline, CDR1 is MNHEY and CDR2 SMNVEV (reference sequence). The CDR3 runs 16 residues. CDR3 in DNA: TGTGCCAGCAGTTCGGGACTAGCGGGGAGAACAGATACGCAGTATTTT. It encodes CASSSGLAGRTDTQYF.